This TCR beta chain was sequenced for a study of blood T cell repertoires in COVID-19. About the study: Collection of acute and convalescent COVID-19 samples took place in the United States, Italy and Spain.

The junction had 10 bases not matched to a gene; V was cut back by 5 bases and J by 7 bases. Germline-derived CDR1 and CDR2 are SGHAT and FQNNGV. There are 15 residues in the CDR3. Original methodology: Amplification from reference gene primers served as the basis for estimated nucleated cell counts. TCRdb keeps only in-frame clones here, not all; method: immunoSEQ multiplex PCR. The DNA gave D and trimming, while V, J and clone size come from that table. This repertoire shows 150,000 or so clones, around nine tenths found once; its top ten account for around 5%. Specimen: peripheral blood. This chain connects TRBV11-2 to TRBJ2-7; 11 bases are shared with TRBD1. The TCR sequence derives from a human donor in a cohort sampled during active COVID-19. Written as DNA, the CDR3 is TGTGCCAGCAGCCGCACCGGGACAGGGGGGAGGGAGCAGTACTTC. Its protein product is CASSRTGTGGREQYF.